What follows is one T cell receptor beta chain and its context. These data are taken from a study of graft-versus-host responses after intestinal transplantation. At the level of the study: Anti-thymocyte globulin induction was given to all recipients, followed by tacrolimus and steroids for around three years.

Trimming stripped 2 bases from V and 4 bases from J, with 14 bases between. The CDR3 loop spans 15 amino acids. Germline CDR1 reads MGHDK; CDR2 reads SYGVNS. TCRdb's table, derived via immunoSEQ multiplex PCR, lists solely in-frame clones and lacks some. There are under 20,000 clones in the sample; 30% to 35% occur only once, and about 4% lies in the top ten. Sorting of proliferating CFSE-low CD3+CD4+ and CD3+CD8+ responders took place after the reaction. Study-wide findings and caveats: Declines in HvG clones occurring early post-transplant were associated with peak circulating GvH clone levels.

The starting material was alloreactive CD4+ T cells from a mixed lymphocyte reaction culture, obtained before intestinal transplant. The subset: CFSE-low proliferating T cells sorted from approximately six-day pre-transplant mixed lymphocyte reaction (GvH or HvG direction). The sequence came from a human patient who received an intestinal transplant. The chain combines TRBV25-1 with TRBJ1-1; no definite D call. DNA of the CDR3: TGTGCCAGCAGTGAACAGGAGAGCGCGATCACTGAAGCTTTCTTT. Encoded protein: CASSEQESAITEAFF.